The 17 T cell receptor beta chains below come from one sample, sequenced in a study of blood T cell repertoires in COVID-19. The data were produced by immunoSEQ multiplex PCR, yet TCRdb's version contains in-frame clones alone and is incomplete. The sample has about 120,000 clones, roughly 84% seen once. The sample consisted of PBMCs or T cells enriched from blood (not recorded which). All receptors derive from a woman in her twenties or thirties who had recovered from COVID-19.

The gene calls are TRBV19 and TRBJ1-1; D ambiguous. Germline V lookup: CDR1 LNHDA, CDR2 SQIVND (reference sequence). V was cut by 10 bases and J by 1 base, with 19 bases left in between. This CDR3 comprises 15 residues. The CDR3 DNA sequence: TGTGCCATTCGGAGTGAGGGCGCCGGGAACACTGAAGCTTTCTTT. This codes for CAIRSEGAGNTEAFF.

The chain carries TRBV6-5 and TRBJ1-3; D perhaps matches TRBD1 (6 bases). The CDR3 is 15 residues long. Trimming cost V 4 bases and J 0 bases, with 10 bases left between them. CDR1 is MNHEY, CDR2 SVGAGI, per germline. The CDR3 region is CASSSYRVSGNTIYF. CDR3 DNA: TGTGCCAGCAGTTCCTACAGGGTCTCTGGAAACACCATATATTTT.

This clone was detected only once. The chain links TRBV29-1 to TRBJ2-7; maybe TRBD2 (6 bases). Per germline, CDR1 SQVTM and CDR2 ANQGSEA. This CDR3 spans 14 amino acids. V was trimmed by 4 bases and J by 2 bases, leaving 15 bases between them. Here the CDR3 DNA reads TGCAGCGTTGGGTACGGGAGATCCCCCTACGAGCAGTACTTC. Translation: CSVGYGRSPYEQYF.

This clone was counted between two and nine times. The gene calls are TRBV5-1 and TRBJ2-5, with 10 bases matching TRBD2. After removal of 4 bases from V and 4 bases from J, the junction contained 10 bases not matched to a gene. There are 16 residues in the CDR3. Germline CDR1 SGHRS, CDR2 YFSETQ. The CDR3 spells CASSPPSGGWGETQYF. The CDR3 nucleotides read TGCGCCAGCAGCCCCCCTAGCGGGGGCTGGGGAGAGACCCAGTACTTC.

The chain couples TRBV15 to TRBJ2-3; 7 nucleotides line up with TRBD1. The germline V gene encodes CDR1 LNHNV and CDR2 YYDKDF (reference sequence). The CDR3 sequence is 15 residues long. Trimming cost V 1 base and J 2 bases; bases outside gene matches: 3. CDR3 sequence reads: CATSRGQGDTDTQYF. Here the CDR3 DNA reads TGTGCCACCAGCAGAGGACAGGGCGACACAGATACGCAGTATTTT.

Remarks on this clone: One junction end does not reproduce the germline sequence, and a read error may be involved. The rearrangement joins TRBV2 to TRBJ1-2; no clear D gene. There are 11 residues in the CDR3. Germline CDR1 SNHLY, CDR2 FYNNEI. CDR3 DNA sequence: TGTGCCAGCAGGCTAATATCAGGCTCCACCTTC. Translation: CASRLISGSTF.

The rearrangement links TRBV7-9 to TRBJ1-6, with D maybe TRBD1 (6 bases). V dropped 4 bases and J dropped 0 bases, with 13 bases sitting between them. Germline lookup yields CDR1 SEHNR and CDR2 FQNEAQ (reference sequence). The CDR3 consists of 17 residues. Written as DNA, the CDR3 is TGTGCCAGCAGCTCTTTCAGGGGCCGCTCCTATAATTCACCCCTCCACTTT. It encodes CASSSFRGRSYNSPLHF. The full variable domain, completed using reference TRBV7-9 and TRBJ1-6, is DTGVSQNPRHKITKRGQNVTFRCDPISEHNRLYWYRQTLGQGPEFLTYFQNEAQLEKSRLLSDRFSAERPKGSFSTLEIQRTEQGDSAMYLCASSSFRGRSYNSPLHFGNGTRLTVT.

This rearrangement joins TRBV6-5 to TRBJ1-1; no firm D call. V was clipped by 6 bases and J by 1 base, with 9 bases between them. The CDR3 has 13 residues. From germline, CDR1 is MNHEY and CDR2 SVGAGI. CDR3 sequence: CASRVTRNTEAFF. As DNA, the CDR3 is TGTGCCAGCAGGGTAACAAGGAACACTGAAGCTTTCTTT.

This clone has only one observation. The V and J genes are TRBV10-3 and TRBJ1-5; no reliable D call. The germline V gene encodes CDR1 ENHRY and CDR2 SYGVKD. This CDR3 is 14 amino acids long. Deletions cut 5 bases from V and 6 bases from J, with 14 bases between. The CDR3: CAISPDIQTQPQHF. The CDR3 DNA is TGTGCCATCAGTCCTGACATTCAGACTCAGCCCCAGCATTTT.

V usage is TRBV24-1 and J usage is TRBJ2-2, with 8 bases fitting TRBD2. Germline CDR1 reads KGHDR; CDR2 reads SFDVKD. V gave up 12 bases and J gave up 6 bases; unmatched junction bases: 11. The CDR3 loop spans 14 amino acids. Here the CDR3 reads CASGEREKAGELFF. The CDR3 nucleotides read TGTGCCTCGGGAGAGCGGGAGAAGGCCGGGGAGCTGTTTTTT.

This chain connects TRBV28 to TRBJ1-5; 7 bases are shared with TRBD1. J gave up 2 bases and V 0 bases, and 13 bases lay outside the gene matches. CDR1 is MDHEN, CDR2 SYDVKM, per germline. The CDR3 runs to 19 residues. CDR3 sequence: CASSLWGRVSTGGNQPQHF. CDR3 coding DNA: TGTGCCAGCAGTTTATGGGGCCGTGTGTCAACAGGGGGCAATCAGCCCCAGCATTTT.

The chain employs TRBV5-1 and TRBJ1-4; TRBD1 matches 7 bases. The CDR3 spans 14 residues. Losses at the gene ends were 0 bases for V and 4 bases for J; bases not matched to a gene: 0. Per germline, CDR1 SGHRS and CDR2 YFSETQ. In DNA, the CDR3 is TGCGCCAGCAGCTTGGGACAGGGTAATGAAAAACTGTTTTTT. This encodes CASSLGQGNEKLFF.

In this sample, this clone turned up a few times. V and J are TRBV11-2 and TRBJ2-7; 8 bases agree with TRBD2. Germline V gives CDR1 SGHAT, CDR2 FQNNGV. The CDR3 is made up of 15 amino acids. V lost 5 bases to trimming and J lost 0 bases; unmatched junction nucleotides: 6. The CDR3 reads CASSLSGTSSYEQYF. In nucleotides, the CDR3 is TGTGCCAGCAGCCTATCCGGGACTAGCTCCTACGAGCAGTACTTC.

This sequence joins TRBV7-2 and TRBJ1-6; D uncertain. This CDR3 spans 15 amino acids. Germline CDR1 reads SGHTA; CDR2 reads FQGNSA. Trimming pared 1 base from V and 6 bases from J, leaving 10 bases between. CDR3 in amino acids: CASSLDGLPNSPLHF. The CDR3 nucleotides are TGTGCCAGCAGCTTAGATGGGCTACCTAATTCACCCCTCCACTTT.

This clone was observed a single time. This chain uses TRBV24-1 with TRBJ1-4, with TRBD1 matching over 11 bases. The V segment lost 3 bases and the J segment 4 bases; nucleotides outside the gene matches: 3. This CDR3 spans 16 amino acids. Germline CDR1 reads KGHDR; CDR2 reads SFDVKD. The CDR3: CATSDGTGGHNEKLFF. DNA of the CDR3: TGTGCCACCAGTGATGGGACAGGGGGGCATAATGAAAAACTGTTTTTT.

The chain's CDR3 is CASSPQGATGELFF. The CDR3 DNA reads TGTGCCAGCAGCCCACAGGGGGCGACCGGGGAGCTGTTTTTT. The V gene is TRBV25-1, the J gene TRBJ2-2, with 9 bases identical to TRBD1. CDR3 size: 14 residues. Germline V gene data show CDR1 as MGHDK and CDR2 as SYGVNS. The V segment lost 6 bases and the J segment 5 bases; nucleotides outside the gene matches: 4.

The genes are TRBV7-9 and TRBJ1-5; TRBD1 matches 9 bases. This CDR3 has 15 residues. Germline V lookup: CDR1 SEHNR, CDR2 FQNEAQ (reference sequence). V shed 0 bases and J 6 bases; nucleotides not matched to a gene: 3. This CDR3 reads CASSLAQGASQPQHF. The CDR3 DNA reads as TGTGCCAGCAGCTTAGCACAGGGGGCCAGTCAGCCCCAGCATTTT.